The 28 T cell receptor beta chains below were found in one sample sequenced in a study of blood T cell repertoires in COVID-19. Assay: immunoSEQ multiplex PCR; the TCRdb copy retains only in-frame clones and omits some. The sample records approximately 170,000 clones, approximately 84% being singletons. The sample was PBMCs or T cells enriched from blood (not recorded which). Every receptor here comes from a woman in her twenties or thirties who had recovered from COVID-19.

The rearrangement uses TRBV2 and TRBJ1-4; maybe TRBD1 (6 bases). V shed 5 bases and J shed 8 bases, with 15 bases lying between them. Germline CDR1 SNHLY, CDR2 FYNNEI. CDR3 length: 14 amino acids. Here the CDR3 reads CASSPQGGGEKLFF. The CDR3 coding sequence is TGTGCCAGCAGTCCACAGGGTGGTGGAGAAAAACTGTTTTTT.

J is TRBJ1-2 and V is TRBV7-9; weak D call: TRBD1 (6 bases). The CDR3 sequence is 13 residues long. Per germline, CDR1 SEHNR and CDR2 FQNEAQ (reference sequence). The V gene lost 5 bases and the J gene lost 4 bases, with 11 bases spanning the gap. CDR3 nucleotides: TGTGCCAGCAGCCCTGACAGGAGCTATGGCTACACCTTC. As protein: CASSPDRSYGYTF.

The CDR3 loop reads CASSQVGQGAGELFF. The CDR3 DNA reads TGTGCCAGCAGCCAGGTCGGACAGGGCGCCGGGGAGCTGTTTTTT. The chain employs TRBV3-1 (or the pseudogene TRBV3-2) and TRBJ2-2, with 8 nucleotides matching TRBD1. Germline V gene sequence: CDR1 LGHDT, CDR2 YNNKEL (reference sequence). CDR3 length equals 15 residues. The junction had 6 bases not matched to a gene; V was cut back by 3 bases and J by 6 bases.

The V gene is TRBV25-1, the J gene TRBJ2-7; 10 bases align to TRBD1. The ends lost 3 bases at V and 0 bases at J; junction bases unmatched: 5. Germline V gene data show CDR1 as MGHDK and CDR2 as SYGVNS. This CDR3 has 16 amino acids. The CDR3 sequence: CASSDPGTGASYEQYF. For the CDR3, the DNA is TGTGCCAGCAGTGATCCCGGGACAGGGGCCTCCTACGAGCAGTACTTC.

This clone was recorded once. V usage is TRBV7-8 and J usage is TRBJ1-2; 8 nucleotides agree with TRBD1. CDR3 length: 15 residues. Germline lookup yields CDR1 SGHVS and CDR2 FQNEAQ. V trimming: 5 bases; J trimming: 0 bases; junction bases outside the gene matches: 5. The CDR3 region is CASSNRDRTNYGYTF. The CDR3, as DNA: TGTGCCAGCAGCAATCGGGACAGGACTAACTATGGCTACACCTTC.

The genes are TRBV19 and TRBJ2-5, with TRBD2 matching 10 bases. Germline V gives CDR1 LNHDA, CDR2 SQIVND (reference sequence). The junction had 6 bases not matched to a gene; V was cut back by 0 bases and J by 5 bases. The length of the CDR3 is 16 residues. This chain's CDR3 is CASSIDALAGEETQYF. The CDR3 nucleotides read TGTGCCAGTAGTATAGATGCCCTAGCGGGGGAGGAGACCCAGTACTTC.

V gene TRBV6-1 combines with J gene TRBJ1-1; 7 nucleotides align to TRBD1. Unmatched junction bases numbered 18, after V lost 1 base and J lost 4 bases. The CDR3 contains 19 residues. Germline CDR1 is MNHNS and CDR2 is SASEGT. The CDR3 DNA follows: TGTGCCAGCAGTGAAGTGAAGTCCCGGGACAGCCCCCTGTTCACTGAAGCTTTCTTT. Translating it yields CASSEVKSRDSPLFTEAFF.

The chain employs TRBV19 and TRBJ2-3; 11 nucleotides agree with TRBD1. Germline V CDR1 and CDR2: LNHDA, SQIVND (reference sequence). With 7 bases clipped from V and 0 bases from J, the junction kept 6 bases outside the gene matches. The length of the CDR3 is 16 residues. Here the CDR3 DNA reads TGTGCCAGTACCAACGGGGACAGGGGGAGCACAGATACGCAGTATTTT. It yields the protein CASTNGDRGSTDTQYF.

This chain joins TRBV2 and TRBJ1-1, with TRBD1 matching 8 bases. Germline CDR1 SNHLY, CDR2 FYNNEI. CDR3 length equals 14 residues. V shed 6 bases and J 5 bases; nucleotides not matched to a gene: 8. CDR3 sequence: CASSFRGRRTEAFF. CDR3 in DNA: TGTGCCAGCAGCTTCAGGGGGCGCAGAACTGAAGCTTTCTTT. Combining the CDR3 with reference TRBV2 and TRBJ1-1 gives the whole variable domain EPEVTQTPSHQVTQMGQEVILRCVPISNHLYFYWYRQILGQKVEFLVSFYNNEISEKSEIFDDQFSVERPDGSNFTLKIRSTKLEDSAMYFCASSFRGRRTEAFFGQGTRLTVV.

The rearrangement joins TRBV29-1 to TRBJ2-5, with D possibly being TRBD1 (6 bases). The CDR3 extends over 13 amino acids. CDR1 and CDR2 from the germline V gene are SQVTM and ANQGSEA. The germline V and J ends were trimmed by 5 bases and 2 bases, with 12 bases remaining between them. CDR3 in DNA: TGCAGCGTTCGGGGACACACGCAAGAGACCCAGTACTTC. It codes for CSVRGHTQETQYF.

J is TRBJ1-1 and V is TRBV2; D might be TRBD1 (5 bases). V was pared by 5 bases and J by 0 bases, with 7 bases between. Germline loops: CDR1 SNHLY, CDR2 FYNNEI. The CDR3 length is 13 residues. CDR3 bases: TGTGCCAGCAGTAGACAGATGAACACTGAAGCTTTCTTT. Translating it yields CASSRQMNTEAFF.

The CDR3 reads CASSPSGLAGGPGTQYF. The CDR3 DNA sequence: TGTGCCAGCAGTCCCTCTGGGTTAGCGGGGGGGCCGGGGACCCAGTACTTC. The rearrangement joins TRBV28 to TRBJ2-5, with 11 bases aligning to TRBD2. There are 17 residues in the CDR3. Trimming took 5 bases from V and 7 from J; bases not matched to a gene: 15. Germline V gene sequence: CDR1 MDHEN, CDR2 SYDVKM.

This clone was seen only a few times. The chain carries TRBV19 and TRBJ1-1; a weak D match, TRBD1 (6 bases). The CDR3 sequence is 14 residues long. The germline V gene encodes CDR1 LNHDA and CDR2 SQIVND (reference sequence). Trimming took off 0 bases at V and 6 bases at J, with 11 bases between the two ends. The CDR3 region is CASSIEGARPEAFF. The DNA of the CDR3 is TGTGCCAGTAGTATAGAGGGGGCGAGACCTGAAGCTTTCTTT.

V is TRBV19 and J is TRBJ1-3, with 7 bases aligning to TRBD1. Germline V CDR1 and CDR2: LNHDA, SQIVND (reference sequence). This CDR3 contains 14 residues. The J segment lost 3 bases and the V segment lost 7 bases, leaving 6 bases of the junction unmatched. The CDR3 spells CASTEGADGNTIYF. The CDR3 nucleotides are TGTGCCAGTACTGAGGGGGCGGATGGAAACACCATATATTTT.

As to this clone: A junction end diverges from the germline sequence, so it may reflect a read error. V is TRBV7-2 and J is TRBJ2-7; TRBD1 agrees at 8 bases. CDR3 size: 13 residues. Germline CDR1 SGHTA, CDR2 FQGNSA. CDR3 amino acids: CASSLDRQGNPGF. The CDR3 bases are TGTGCCAGCAGCTTAGACAGACAGGGGAATCCAGGCTTC.

V gene TRBV19 combines with J gene TRBJ1-2, with 11 nucleotides matching TRBD1. Germline V gives CDR1 LNHDA, CDR2 SQIVND (reference sequence). V was pared by 9 bases and J by 4 bases, with 4 bases of the junction left unmatched. CDR3 length: 13 residues. CDR3 sequence: CASTGTGGYGYTF. The CDR3 nucleotides read TGTGCCAGCACGGGGACAGGGGGCTATGGCTACACCTTC.

The chain links TRBV2 to TRBJ2-3; D perhaps matches TRBD2 (5 bases). Deletions cut 9 bases from V and 1 base from J, with 8 bases between. Germline V gene sequence: CDR1 SNHLY, CDR2 FYNNEI. CDR3 length equals 12 residues. CDR3 in DNA: TGTGCCAGGGACTCCGGCACAGATACGCAGTATTTT. Encoded protein: CARDSGTDTQYF.

J is TRBJ2-1 and V is TRBV3-1 (or the pseudogene TRBV3-2), with 9 nucleotides matching TRBD2. The CDR3 length is 16 residues. Per the germline V gene, CDR1 is LGHDT and CDR2 is YNNKEL (reference sequence). The V segment lost 2 bases and the J segment 7 bases; nucleotides outside the gene matches: 9. The CDR3 nucleotides are TGTGCCAGCAGCCAAATGGGTCTAGCGGGGCGAAATGAGCAGTTCTTC. Amino acid sequence: CASSQMGLAGRNEQFF.

The DNA of the CDR3 is TGTGCCAGCAGCTTTCGGGAGAACACTGAAGCTTTCTTT. This encodes CASSFRENTEAFF. This sequence joins TRBV7-3 and TRBJ1-1; D unresolved. The germline CDR1 and CDR2 sequences are SGHTA and FQGTGA. V was clipped by 3 bases and J by 1 base, with 6 bases between them. The CDR3 loop spans 13 amino acids.

The V gene is TRBV7-9, the J gene TRBJ1-1; D perhaps matches TRBD1 (6 bases). The CDR3 runs to 17 residues. Trimming left V 6 bases short and J 0 bases short, with 20 bases between. Germline V lookup: CDR1 SEHNR, CDR2 FQNEAQ (reference sequence). The DNA of the CDR3 is TGTGCCAGCAGACCCCCAACAGGGTCAATTATGAACACTGAAGCTTTCTTT. Protein sequence: CASRPPTGSIMNTEAFF. Full variable domain (outside the CDR3, taken from reference TRBV7-9 and TRBJ1-1): DTGVSQNPRHKITKRGQNVTFRCDPISEHNRLYWYRQTLGQGPEFLTYFQNEAQLEKSRLLSDRFSAERPKGSFSTLEIQRTEQGDSAMYLCASRPPTGSIMNTEAFFGQGTRLTVV.

This CDR3 is CASSLGQGNTEAFF. For the CDR3, the DNA is TGTGCCAGCAGCTTAGGCCAGGGGAACACTGAAGCTTTCTTT. The chain couples TRBV7-2 to TRBJ1-1, with a tentative D call TRBD1 (5 bases). CDR3 length: 14 residues. CDR1 is SGHTA, CDR2 FQGNSA, per germline. V was pared by 1 base and J by 1 base, with 7 bases between.

In DNA, the CDR3 is TGTGCCAGCACCCCTCTGAACACTGAAGCTTTCTTT. Protein product: CASTPLNTEAFF. The V call is TRBV28, the J call TRBJ1-1; no clear D. From germline, CDR1 is MDHEN and CDR2 SYDVKM. CDR3 length: 12 amino acids. Trimming took 7 bases from V and 0 from J, leaving 6 bases between them.

The chain links TRBV19 to TRBJ1-5; 8 bases agree with TRBD1. V trimming: 5 bases; J trimming: 4 bases; junction bases outside the gene matches: 10. This CDR3 contains 16 residues. Germline assignment: CDR1 LNHDA and CDR2 SQIVND (reference sequence). In nucleotides, the CDR3 is TGTGCCAGTAGTCCACGGACAGGGAACCGGAATCAGCCCCAGCATTTT. Encoded protein: CASSPRTGNRNQPQHF.

J is TRBJ2-1 and V is TRBV28; possible D gene TRBD1, 5 bases. Looked up from germline, CDR1 is MDHEN and CDR2 is SYDVKM. Trimming left V 7 bases short and J 0 bases short, with 13 bases between. The CDR3 contains 15 residues. The CDR3 coding sequence is TGTGCCAGCACCTCCCAGGGAAGCTCCTACAATGAGCAGTTCTTC. Its translation is CASTSQGSSYNEQFF.

This rearrangement joins TRBV29-1 to TRBJ2-3, with 9 positions matching TRBD1. From germline, CDR1 is SQVTM and CDR2 ANQGSEA. The CDR3 contains 16 residues. The ends lost 6 bases at V and 1 base at J; junction bases unmatched: 11. DNA for the CDR3: TGCAGCGTCGAGGGCACAGGGGGCGCGGGCACAGATACGCAGTATTTT. Its translation: CSVEGTGGAGTDTQYF.

The chain is built from TRBV11-2 and TRBJ1-6; TRBD1 is a possible D gene (5 bases). Between the trimmed V and J ends, which lost 4 bases and 9 bases, there was a span of 13 bases. CDR3 size: 14 residues. Germline CDR1 and CDR2: SGHAT and FQNNGV. CDR3: CASSSSVGGSPLHF. CDR3 nucleotides: TGTGCCAGCAGCTCCTCTGTCGGGGGTTCACCCCTCCACTTT.

The V call is TRBV6-5, the J call TRBJ2-2; possibly TRBD1 for D (6 bases). Germline CDR1 MNHEY, CDR2 SVGAGI. The CDR3 length is 14 residues. Trimming shortened V by 5 bases and J by 5 bases, and 12 bases separated the two germline ends. The DNA for the CDR3 is TGTGCCAGCAGTCTGCTCAGGGGAACCGGGGAGCTGTTTTTT. This codes for CASSLLRGTGELFF.

This clone was recorded a few times. This chain joins TRBV2 and TRBJ1-3, with 8 bases fitting TRBD1. The germline gives CDR1 SNHLY, CDR2 FYNNEI. The CDR3 has 15 amino acids. Germline trimming cut 9 bases from V and 2 bases from J; bases unmatched to any gene: 9. The CDR3 nucleotides are TGTGCCAGGGCCGTCGGGACAGGTACTGGAAACACCATATATTTT. Residues: CARAVGTGTGNTIYF.